A single sample is the source of the 3 T cell receptor beta chains below, sequenced in a study of T cell repertoires in cytomegalovirus infection. These receptors have no known antigen. TCRdb independently ran MiXCR on the reads; one entry per CDR3 protein. The sample includes around 310,000 distinct CDR3 sequences, just under 30% of them seen just once. The specimen comprised cultured PBMCs, sampled from culture after CMV antigen stimulation. Every receptor here comes from a human donor in good health (CMV status not recorded). Some clones in this sample may be carry-over from other donors' samples.

This clonotype was seen a handful of times. The V gene is TRBV6-5, the J gene TRBJ1-3, with TRBD1 matching 9 bases. CDR3 size: 16 residues. Germline assignment: CDR1 MNHEY and CDR2 SVGAGI. V lost 5 bases and J lost 0; bases outside the gene matches: 5. CDR3 coding DNA: TGTGCCAGCAGTCCGGGACAGGGCTTCTCTGGAAACACCATATATTTT. Amino acids: CASSPGQGFSGNTIYF.

The chain combines TRBV6-6 with TRBJ2-7; 7 nucleotides match TRBD2. The junction had 4 bases not matched to a gene; V was cut back by 8 bases and J by 0 bases. There are 13 residues in the CDR3. The germline CDR1 and CDR2 sequences are MNHNY and SVGAGI (reference sequence). DNA of the CDR3: TGTGCCAGCCTCGGGGGGAGCTCCTACGAGCAGTACTTC. It codes for CASLGGSSYEQYF.

In this sample, this clonotype turned up a few times. The J gene is TRBJ2-3, the V gene TRBV7-8, with 8 nucleotides matching TRBD2. Unmatched junction bases numbered 9, after V lost 5 bases and J lost 2 bases. CDR3 size: 16 residues. CDR1 is SGHVS, CDR2 FQNEAQ, per germline. The CDR3 bases are TGTGCCAGCAGCCCGACTTGGCGGGGGGTCACAGATACGCAGTATTTT. It is translated as CASSPTWRGVTDTQYF.